The clone carrying this TCR beta chain was counted between two and nine times. This entry belongs to a study of T cells in Graves' hyperthyroidism and ophthalmopathy. Trimming removed 1 base from V and 6 bases from J, with 11 bases in between. The CDR3 contains 14 residues. CDR1 MNHEY and CDR2 SMNVEV come from the germline V gene (reference sequence). Amplification targeted TCR beta CDR3 regions from RNA transcripts. RT-PCR in the first round (using the HTBI primer set) targeted the TCR CDR3. Via MiXCR, TCRdb re-called the multiplex PCR reads, giving one row per CDR3 protein. The sample contains 300,000 to 450,000 distinct CDR3 sequences, 15% to 18% of which appear only once. Those with hyperthyroidism were 18 to 65 years old, newly diagnosed, and ill for under 2 months.

The receptor comes from a woman aged 18-29 years with Graves' hyperthyroidism that later progressed to Graves' ophthalmopathy. The sample taken for sequencing was blood. The genes are TRBV27 and TRBJ2-3; D remains unclear. In DNA, the CDR3 is TGTGCCAGCAGTTTATTGGGTTTCACGGATACGCAGTATTTT. Its protein is CASSLLGFTDTQYF.